A selection of T cell receptor beta chains follows, all from one sample in a study of regulatory T cells in long-lasting Graves disease. Via MiXCR, TCRdb re-called the multiplex PCR reads, giving one row per CDR3 protein. Among around 400,000 distinct CDR3 sequences listed, roughly 15% were seen once. This material consisted of peripheral blood mononuclear cells (PBMCs), taken at new diagnosis, from a patient treated with antithyroid drugs. Source of these receptors: a female donor with Graves disease. Both conserved end residues are part of each CDR3. A D gene is named only where the DNA matches it firmly. Only some rows state a clone size, as once, few, many or a class for expanded clones.

D gene	V gene	clone size	J gene	CDR3 protein	CDR3 DNA
-	TRBV9	many	TRBJ1-2	CASSVGADYGYTF	TGTGCCAGCAGCGTAGGGGCAGACTATGGCTACACCTTC
TRBD2	TRBV7-9	once	TRBJ2-5	CASTKRRLAGVLDETQYF	TGTGCCAGCACCAAACGTCGGCTAGCGGGAGTGCTCGACGAGACCCAGTACTTC
-	TRBV7-9	many	TRBJ1-1	CASSSQALQMNTEAFF	TGTGCCAGCAGCTCCCAGGCCCTACAAATGAACACTGAAGCTTTCTTT
-	TRBV7-3	-	TRBJ2-2	CASSRGRTANTGELFF	TGTGCCAGCAGCCGTGGACGTACTGCGAACACCGGGGAGCTGTTTTTT
TRBD2	TRBV4-2	few	TRBJ2-3	CASSQASGRTDTQYF	TGTGCCAGCAGCCAAGCTAGCGGGCGCACAGATACGCAGTATTTT
-	TRBV12-3/TRBV12-4	many	TRBJ2-4	CASSLAYFQDRIQYF	TGTGCCAGCAGTTTAGCTTATTTCCAGGATCGCATTCAGTACTTC
TRBD1	TRBV7-6	-	TRBJ1-4	CASSLAGEGAPGGKLFF	TGTGCCAGCAGCTTAGCAGGGGAGGGGGCGCCAGGGGGAAAACTGTTTTTT
-	TRBV5-5	many	TRBJ1-5	CASSLRPGGSQPQHF	TGTGCCAGCAGCTTGAGGCCCGGGGGAAGTCAGCCCCAGCATTTT
-	TRBV7-9	many	TRBJ2-1	CASSPPAEEQFF	TGTGCCAGCAGCCCCCCGGCCGAAGAGCAGTTCTTC
TRBD1	TRBV19	-	TRBJ1-5	CASNYRGHQPQHF	TGTGCCAGTAATTACAGGGGGCACCAGCCCCAGCATTTT
-	TRBV20-1	many	TRBJ1-3	CSARDVGASSGNTIYF	TGCAGTGCTAGAGATGTGGGCGCCAGCTCTGGAAACACCATATATTTT
TRBD2	TRBV28	once	TRBJ2-1	CASRQSLAGYNEQFF	TGTGCCAGCCGCCAATCGCTAGCGGGGTACAATGAGCAGTTCTTC
TRBD2	TRBV19	-	TRBJ2-1	CASSAGLAGGYNEQFF	TGTGCCAGTAGTGCGGGACTAGCGGGAGGTTACAATGAGCAGTTCTTC
TRBD1	TRBV28	many	TRBJ1-1	CASSPLDRRNTEAFF	TGTGCCAGCAGTCCTCTGGACAGGAGGAACACTGAAGCTTTCTTT
-	TRBV6-2/TRBV6-3	many	TRBJ1-6	CASSYGLLADSPLHF	TGTGCCAGCAGTTATGGCTTGTTGGCGGATTCACCCCTCCACTTT
-	TRBV6-2/TRBV6-3	many	TRBJ2-3	CASSYSFQGPTDTQYF	TGTGCCAGCAGTTACTCTTTCCAGGGACCCACAGATACGCAGTATTTT
-	TRBV19	many	TRBJ1-1	CASSSHPDTEAFF	TGTGCCAGTAGTAGCCACCCGGACACTGAAGCTTTCTTT
TRBD2	TRBV3-1	many	TRBJ2-3	CASSPPWRAGGYTDTQYF	TGTGCCAGCAGCCCCCCTTGGAGAGCGGGGGGTTACACAGATACGCAGTATTTT
-	TRBV7-9	many	TRBJ2-1	CASSLESNEQFF	TGTGCCAGCAGCTTAGAAAGCAATGAGCAGTTCTTC
-	TRBV7-9	many	TRBJ1-1	CASSLGGSQGANTEAFF	TGTGCCAGCAGCTTAGGGGGATCACAGGGAGCGAACACTGAAGCTTTCTTT
TRBD2	TRBV3-1	-	TRBJ2-1	CASSPRARTSGDEQFF	TGTGCCAGCAGCCCACGAGCAAGGACTAGCGGGGATGAGCAGTTCTTC
TRBD1	TRBV7-2	many	TRBJ1-1	CASSLAGQGAFAEAFF	TGTGCCAGCAGCTTAGCGGGACAGGGGGCTTTCGCTGAAGCTTTCTTT
-	TRBV24-1	-	TRBJ2-1	CVTGGAYNEQFF	TGTGTTACCGGGGGCGCCTACAATGAGCAGTTCTTC
-	TRBV14	-	TRBJ2-1	CASSSIPHEQFF	TGTGCCAGCAGTTCGATACCACATGAGCAGTTCTTC
-	TRBV7-9	few	TRBJ2-1	CASSRIAGNHEQFF	TGTGCCAGCAGCAGAATCGCGGGAAATCATGAGCAGTTCTTC
-	TRBV30	-	TRBJ1-1	CAWSKGSALNTEAFF	TGTGCCTGGAGTAAGGGGTCGGCCCTGAACACTGAAGCTTTCTTT
-	TRBV6-1	-	TRBJ1-1	CASTKGSGDPEAFF	TGTGCCAGCACCAAGGGGTCCGGAGATCCTGAAGCTTTCTTT
-	TRBV5-1	many	TRBJ2-3	CASSPGPNTDTQYF	TGCGCCAGCAGCCCGGGACCAAACACAGATACGCAGTATTTT
TRBD2	TRBV19	-	TRBJ2-5	CASSMTGGGGLETQYF	TGTGCCAGTAGTATGACGGGGGGGGGAGGGCTTGAGACCCAGTACTTC
-	TRBV2	-	TRBJ2-2	CASSEGTLTGELFF	TGTGCCAGCAGTGAAGGGACACTTACCGGGGAGCTGTTTTTT
-	TRBV2	many	TRBJ1-2	CASMGGVVGYTF	TGTGCCAGCATGGGGGGGGTCGTCGGCTACACCTTC
-	TRBV5-1	many	TRBJ2-5	CASSAMANQETQYF	TGCGCCAGCAGCGCAATGGCCAACCAAGAGACCCAGTACTTC
TRBD2	TRBV27	many	TRBJ2-7	CASSPGLAGSDEQYF	TGTGCCAGCAGTCCGGGACTAGCGGGTTCTGACGAGCAGTACTTC
-	TRBV30	-	TRBJ2-1	CAWSSGVSYNEQFF	TGTGCCTGGAGCTCTGGAGTATCATACAATGAGCAGTTCTTC
-	TRBV7-6	many	TRBJ2-7	CASSPRLGTPDPYEQYF	TGTGCCAGCAGCCCCCGACTGGGGACACCCGACCCCTACGAGCAGTACTTC
TRBD1	TRBV19	-	TRBJ2-1	CASTAGTGGRSSYNKQFF	TGTGCCAGTACCGCCGGGACAGGGGGCCGCTCATCCTACAATAAGCAGTTCTTC
-	TRBV19	-	TRBJ2-1	CASSPIAPNSEQFF	TGTGCCAGTAGCCCCATAGCCCCAAATAGTGAGCAGTTCTTC
-	TRBV7-2	many	TRBJ2-3	CASSFGYTDTQYF	TGTGCCAGCAGCTTCGGGTACACAGATACGCAGTATTTT
-	TRBV28	many	TRBJ2-1	CASSLSRTGKDPFF	TGTGCCAGCAGTTTATCCAGAACGGGGAAAGACCCGTTCTTC